These T cell receptor beta chains were read from a single sample in a study of T cells expressing NK-cell markers. TCRdb re-called the 5' RACE reads and catalogs CDR3 proteins one per entry, DNA excluded. The listing contains 25,000 to 35,000 distinct CDR3 sequences. What was sequenced was blood T cells: a sorted CD56 or NKG2C T cell subset, CD4+ or CD8+ T cells, or bulk PBMC T cells (not recorded which). All receptors derive from a woman aged 18-70 years in good health. The CDR3 runs from the conserved cysteine through the conserved F or W.

v_call,j_call,cdr3_aa
TRBV6-1,TRBJ2-7,CASSGWGSTYEQYF
TRBV12-1,TRBJ2-7,CASSFVAPTYEQYF
TRBV5-4,TRBJ2-7,CASSPTSGRSYEQYF
TRBV12-3/TRBV12-4,TRBJ1-2,CASSPGTSEFGYGYTF
TRBV12-3/TRBV12-4,TRBJ2-5,CASLRGTGTIRAETQYF
TRBV7-3,TRBJ2-3,CASSSGLNTDTQYF
TRBV9,TRBJ1-1,CASSPGGWTEAFF
TRBV19,TRBJ2-1,CASTGTGGYNEQFF
TRBV2,TRBJ2-2,CASRERTTSGNTGELFF
TRBV7-9,TRBJ2-1,CASSLVGSFYNEQFF
TRBV7-9,TRBJ1-5,CASSLVGGGVRQPQHF
TRBV4-2,TRBJ2-7,CASSQLRDRVHEQYF
TRBV13,TRBJ2-1,CASSLGRSSYNEQFF
TRBV6-1,TRBJ1-1,CASSGADRGTEAFF